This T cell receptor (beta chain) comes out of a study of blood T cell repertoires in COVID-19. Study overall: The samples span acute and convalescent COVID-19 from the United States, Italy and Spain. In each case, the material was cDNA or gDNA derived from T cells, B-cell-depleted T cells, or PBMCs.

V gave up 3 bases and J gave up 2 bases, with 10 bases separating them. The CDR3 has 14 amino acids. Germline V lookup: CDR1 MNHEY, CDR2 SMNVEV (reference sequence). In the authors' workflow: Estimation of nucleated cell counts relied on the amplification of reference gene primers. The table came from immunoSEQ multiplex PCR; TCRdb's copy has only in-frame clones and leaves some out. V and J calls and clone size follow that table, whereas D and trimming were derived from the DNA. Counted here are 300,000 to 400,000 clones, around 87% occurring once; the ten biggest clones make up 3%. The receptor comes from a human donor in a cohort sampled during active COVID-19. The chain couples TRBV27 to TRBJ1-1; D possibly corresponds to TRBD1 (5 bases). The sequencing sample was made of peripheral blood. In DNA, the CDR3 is TGTGCCAGCAGTTTTTTGCAGGGAAACACTGAAGCTTTCTTT. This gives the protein CASSFLQGNTEAFF.